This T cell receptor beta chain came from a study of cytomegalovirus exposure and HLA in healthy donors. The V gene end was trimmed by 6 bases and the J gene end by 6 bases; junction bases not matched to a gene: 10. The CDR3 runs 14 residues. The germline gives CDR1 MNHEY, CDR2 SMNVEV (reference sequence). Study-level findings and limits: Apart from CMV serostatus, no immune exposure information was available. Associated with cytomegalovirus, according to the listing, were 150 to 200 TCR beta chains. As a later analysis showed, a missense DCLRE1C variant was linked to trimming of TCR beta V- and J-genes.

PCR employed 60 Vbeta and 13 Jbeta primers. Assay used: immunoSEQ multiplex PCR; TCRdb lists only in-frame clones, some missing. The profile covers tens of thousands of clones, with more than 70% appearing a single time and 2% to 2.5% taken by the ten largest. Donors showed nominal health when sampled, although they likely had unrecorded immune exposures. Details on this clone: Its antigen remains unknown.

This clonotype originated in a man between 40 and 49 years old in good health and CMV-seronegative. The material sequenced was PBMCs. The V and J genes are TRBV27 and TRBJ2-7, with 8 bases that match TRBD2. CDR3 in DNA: TGTGCCAGCAGGGCCGGGACTAGTTCGCTCGAGCAGTACTTC. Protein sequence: CASRAGTSSLEQYF.